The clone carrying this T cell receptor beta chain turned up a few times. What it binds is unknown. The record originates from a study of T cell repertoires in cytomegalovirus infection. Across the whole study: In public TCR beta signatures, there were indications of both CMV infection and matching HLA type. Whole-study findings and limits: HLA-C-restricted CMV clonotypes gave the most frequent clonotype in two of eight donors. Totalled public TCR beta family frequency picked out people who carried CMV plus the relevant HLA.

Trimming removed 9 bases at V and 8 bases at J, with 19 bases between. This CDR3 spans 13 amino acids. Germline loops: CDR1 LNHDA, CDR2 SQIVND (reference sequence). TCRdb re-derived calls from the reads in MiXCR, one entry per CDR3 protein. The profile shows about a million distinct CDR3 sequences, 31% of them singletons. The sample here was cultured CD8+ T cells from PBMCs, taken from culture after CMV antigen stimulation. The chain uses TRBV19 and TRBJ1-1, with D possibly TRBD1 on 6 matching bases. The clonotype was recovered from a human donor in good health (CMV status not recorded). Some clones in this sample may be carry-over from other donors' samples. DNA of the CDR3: TGTGCCAGCCGGGACATCGGTTCGGTCGAAGCTTTCTTT. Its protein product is CASRDIGSVEAFF.